The rows below give T cell receptor beta chains drawn from one sample of a study of blood T cell repertoires in COVID-19. Profiling relied on immunoSEQ multiplex PCR, and the TCRdb table lists in-frame clones only, not all of them. Among roughly 38,000 clones listed, 80% to 95% were seen once. Sequencing used peripheral blood. Receptors were obtained from a man aged 45-65 years with active COVID-19. CDR3s include the opening cysteine and the closing phenylalanine or tryptophan. A D gene is named only where the DNA matches it firmly. A clone size is listed for some rows: how often the clone was seen (once, few, many), or a class if it is expanded.

TRBV5-5,TRBJ1-2,.,.,CASRLGGVGGYTF,TGTGCCAGCCGCCTGGGGGGCGTGGGTGGCTACACCTTC
TRBV3-1/TRBV3-2,TRBJ2-3,TRBD2,.,CASSGLAGRTDTQYF,TGTGCCAGTTCGGGACTAGCGGGGAGGACAGATACGCAGTATTTT
TRBV11-3,TRBJ2-1,TRBD2,.,CASGVGGSVNEQFF,TGTGCCAGCGGTGTCGGGGGGTCCGTGAATGAGCAGTTCTTC
TRBV12-3/TRBV12-4,TRBJ2-7,.,.,CASSPGYEQYF,TGTGCCAGCAGCCCAGGGTACGAGCAGTACTTC
TRBV14,TRBJ1-6,TRBD1,.,CASSQFRDRGPLHF,TGTGCCAGCAGCCAATTCCGGGACAGGGGACCCCTCCACTTT
TRBV6-1,TRBJ2-6,.,.,CASRVGTGANVLTF,TGTGCCTCCAGGGTTGGGACTGGGGCCAACGTCCTGACTTTC
TRBV19,TRBJ2-3,.,.,CASRISGDTQYF,TGTGCCAGTAGAATTAGCGGAGATACGCAGTATTTT
TRBV10-3,TRBJ2-2,TRBD1,few,CAIRFRQGSGELFF,TGTGCCATCAGGTTCCGACAGGGGTCCGGGGAGCTGTTTTTT
TRBV5-8,TRBJ1-2,.,.,CASSLGRVGYGYTF,TGTGCCAGCAGCTTGGGCAGGGTGGGGTATGGCTACACCTTC
TRBV19,TRBJ1-5,.,.,CASLQGGSQHF,TGTGCCTCCCTACAGGGAGGGTCCCAGCATTTT
TRBV29-1,TRBJ2-6,.,.,CSVGLSGANVLTF,TGCAGCGTTGGACTCTCTGGGGCCAACGTCCTGACTTTC
TRBV19,TRBJ1-3,.,.,CASSIGTSSGNTIYF,TGTGCCAGTAGTATAGGCACGAGCTCTGGAAACACCATATATTTT
TRBV11-3,TRBJ2-5,.,.,CASSAQGRETQYF,TGTGCCAGCAGCGCACAGGGAAGGGAGACCCAGTACTTC
TRBV5-4,TRBJ2-2,TRBD2,.,CASSLGGSGRAGGTGELFF,TGTGCCAGCAGCTTGGGGGGAAGCGGGAGGGCCGGAGGAACCGGGGAGCTGTTTTTT
TRBV9,TRBJ2-6,TRBD2,.,CASTPPSGRAPGANVLTF,TGTGCCAGCACCCCGCCTAGCGGGAGGGCCCCTGGGGCCAACGTCCTGACTTTC